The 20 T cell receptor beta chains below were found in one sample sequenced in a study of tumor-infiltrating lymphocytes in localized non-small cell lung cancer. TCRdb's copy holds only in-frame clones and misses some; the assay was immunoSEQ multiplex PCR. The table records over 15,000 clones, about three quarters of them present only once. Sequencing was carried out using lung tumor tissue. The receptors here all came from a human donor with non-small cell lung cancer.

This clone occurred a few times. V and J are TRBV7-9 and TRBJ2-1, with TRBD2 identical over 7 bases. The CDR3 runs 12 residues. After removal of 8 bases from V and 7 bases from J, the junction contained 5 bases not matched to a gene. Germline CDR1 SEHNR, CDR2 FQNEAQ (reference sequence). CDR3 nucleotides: TGTGCCAGCCGGGGGGACTTTAATGAGCAGTTCTTC. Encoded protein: CASRGDFNEQFF.

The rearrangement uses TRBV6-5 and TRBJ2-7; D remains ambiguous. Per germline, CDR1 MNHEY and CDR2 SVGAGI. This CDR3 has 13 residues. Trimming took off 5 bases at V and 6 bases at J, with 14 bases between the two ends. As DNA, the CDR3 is TGTGCCAGCAGTGGCCCGAATTCCCCCGAGCAGTACTTC. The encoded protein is CASSGPNSPEQYF.

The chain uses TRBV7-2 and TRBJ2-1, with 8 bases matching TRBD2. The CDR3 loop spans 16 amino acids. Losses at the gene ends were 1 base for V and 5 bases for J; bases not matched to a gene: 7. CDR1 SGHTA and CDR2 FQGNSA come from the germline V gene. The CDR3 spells CASSLVWAGGHNEQFF. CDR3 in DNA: TGTGCCAGCAGCTTAGTGTGGGCGGGGGGACACAATGAGCAGTTCTTC.

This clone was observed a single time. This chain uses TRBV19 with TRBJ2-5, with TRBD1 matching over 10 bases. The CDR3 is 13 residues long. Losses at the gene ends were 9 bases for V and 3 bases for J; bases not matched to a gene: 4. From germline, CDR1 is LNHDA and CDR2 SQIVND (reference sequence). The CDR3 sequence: CASRTGGKETQYF. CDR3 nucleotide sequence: TGTGCCAGCCGGACAGGGGGGAAAGAGACCCAGTACTTC.

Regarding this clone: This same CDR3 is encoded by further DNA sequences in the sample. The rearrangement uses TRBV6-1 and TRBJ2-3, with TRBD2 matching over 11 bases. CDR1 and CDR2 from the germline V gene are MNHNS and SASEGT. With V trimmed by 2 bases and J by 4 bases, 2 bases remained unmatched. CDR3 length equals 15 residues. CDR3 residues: CASSELAGGPDTQYF. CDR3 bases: TGTGCCAGCAGTGAACTAGCGGGAGGCCCAGATACGCAGTATTTT.

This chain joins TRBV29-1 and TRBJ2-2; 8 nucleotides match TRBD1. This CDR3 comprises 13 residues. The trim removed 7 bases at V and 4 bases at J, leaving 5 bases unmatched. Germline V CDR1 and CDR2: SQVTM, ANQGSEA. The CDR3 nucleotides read TGCAGCGCCGACAGGGGCGGCACCGGGGAGCTGTTTTTT. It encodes CSADRGGTGELFF.

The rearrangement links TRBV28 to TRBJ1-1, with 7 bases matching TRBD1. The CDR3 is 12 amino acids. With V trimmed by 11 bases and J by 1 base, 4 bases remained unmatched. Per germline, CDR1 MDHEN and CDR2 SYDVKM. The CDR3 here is CASQGTNTEAFF. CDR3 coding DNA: TGTGCCTCACAGGGGACGAACACTGAAGCTTTCTTT.

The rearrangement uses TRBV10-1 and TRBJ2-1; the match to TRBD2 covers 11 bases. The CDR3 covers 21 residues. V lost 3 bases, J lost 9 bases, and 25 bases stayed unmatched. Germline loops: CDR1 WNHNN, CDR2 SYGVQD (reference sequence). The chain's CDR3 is CASSEASGTSGGRGGVGEQFF. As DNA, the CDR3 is TGCGCCAGCAGTGAAGCTTCCGGGACTAGCGGAGGGAGAGGAGGGGTCGGTGAGCAGTTCTTC.

The CDR3 DNA follows: TGTGCGTCCCTGGGACAGCAATACGAGCAGTACTTC. Its translation is CASLGQQYEQYF. V and J are TRBV6-5 and TRBJ2-7; 7 bases are shared with TRBD1. Per the germline V gene, CDR1 is MNHEY and CDR2 is SVGAGI. This CDR3 region has 12 residues.

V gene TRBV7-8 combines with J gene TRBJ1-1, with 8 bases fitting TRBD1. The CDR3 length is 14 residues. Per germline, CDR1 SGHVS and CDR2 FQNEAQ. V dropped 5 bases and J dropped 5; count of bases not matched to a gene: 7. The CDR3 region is CASSAQGGVTEAFF. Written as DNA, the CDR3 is TGTGCCAGCAGCGCACAGGGGGGAGTAACTGAAGCTTTCTTT.

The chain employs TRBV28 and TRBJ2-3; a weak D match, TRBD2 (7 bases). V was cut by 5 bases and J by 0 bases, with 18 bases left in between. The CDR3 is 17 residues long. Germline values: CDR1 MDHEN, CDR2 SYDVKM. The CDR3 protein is CASSPPWGGGSTDTQYF. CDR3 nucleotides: TGTGCCAGCAGTCCTCCCTGGGGGGGCGGGAGCACAGATACGCAGTATTTT. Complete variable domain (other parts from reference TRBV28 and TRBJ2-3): DVKVTQSSRYLVKRTGEKVFLECVQDMDHENMFWYRQDPGLGLRLIYFSYDVKMKEKGDIPEGYSVSREKKERFSLILESASTNQTSMYLCASSPPWGGGSTDTQYFGPGTRLTVL.

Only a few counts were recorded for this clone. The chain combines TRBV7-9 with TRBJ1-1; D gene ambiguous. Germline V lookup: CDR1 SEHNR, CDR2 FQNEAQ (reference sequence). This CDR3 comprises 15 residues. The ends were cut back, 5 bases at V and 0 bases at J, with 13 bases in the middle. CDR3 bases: TGTGCCAGCAGCGTAAACAGCCGGGTGAACACTGAAGCTTTCTTT. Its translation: CASSVNSRVNTEAFF.

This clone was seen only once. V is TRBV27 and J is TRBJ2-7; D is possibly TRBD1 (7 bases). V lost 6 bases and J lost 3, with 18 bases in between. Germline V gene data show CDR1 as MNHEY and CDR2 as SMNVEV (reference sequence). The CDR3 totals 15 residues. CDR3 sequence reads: CASRPGAGGYYEQYF. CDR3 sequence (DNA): TGTGCCAGCAGGCCCGGGGCAGGGGGGTACTACGAGCAGTACTTC.

CDR3 region: CASSYGGDEQFF. For the CDR3, the DNA is TGCGCCAGCAGCTACGGGGGGGATGAGCAGTTCTTC. The chain links TRBV5-1 to TRBJ2-1; TRBD2 aligns across 8 bases. CDR1 and CDR2 from the germline V gene are SGHRS and YFSETQ. V lost 3 bases, J lost 8 bases, and 1 base stayed unmatched. The CDR3 extends over 12 amino acids. Full variable domain (remainder filled in from reference TRBV5-1 and TRBJ2-1): KAGVTQTPRYLIKTRGQQVTLSCSPISGHRSVSWYQQTPGQGLQFLFEYFSETQRNKGNFPGRFSGRQFSNSRSEMNVSTLELGDSALYLCASSYGGDEQFFGPGTRLTVL.

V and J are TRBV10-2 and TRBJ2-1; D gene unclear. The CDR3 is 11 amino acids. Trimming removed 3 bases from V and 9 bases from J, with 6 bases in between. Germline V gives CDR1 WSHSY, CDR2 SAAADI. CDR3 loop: CASSESFEQFF. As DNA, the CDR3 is TGCGCCAGCAGTGAAAGCTTTGAGCAGTTCTTC.

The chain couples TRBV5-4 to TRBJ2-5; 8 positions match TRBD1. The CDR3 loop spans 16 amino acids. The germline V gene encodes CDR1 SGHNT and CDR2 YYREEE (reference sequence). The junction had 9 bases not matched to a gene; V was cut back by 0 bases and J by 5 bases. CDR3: CASSLVSGGGWETQYF. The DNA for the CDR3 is TGTGCCAGCAGCTTGGTGTCAGGGGGCGGGTGGGAGACCCAGTACTTC. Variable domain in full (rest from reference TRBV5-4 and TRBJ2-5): ETGVTQSPTHLIKTRGQQVTLRCSSQSGHNTVSWYQQALGQGPQFIFQYYREEENGRGNFPPRFSGLQFPNYSSELNVNALELDDSALYLCASSLVSGGGWETQYFGPGTRLLVL.

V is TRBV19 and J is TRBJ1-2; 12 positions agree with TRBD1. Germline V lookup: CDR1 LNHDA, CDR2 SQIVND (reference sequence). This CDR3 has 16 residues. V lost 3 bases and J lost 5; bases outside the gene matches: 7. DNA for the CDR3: TGTGCCAGTAGTATTGTGGGACAGGGGGCAGCGTATGGCTACACCTTC. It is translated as CASSIVGQGAAYGYTF.

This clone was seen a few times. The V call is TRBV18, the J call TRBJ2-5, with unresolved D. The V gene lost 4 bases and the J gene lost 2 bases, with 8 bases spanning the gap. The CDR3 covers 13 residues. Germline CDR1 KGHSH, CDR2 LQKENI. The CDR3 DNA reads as TGTGCCAGCTCACAGGCAGCACAAGAGACCCAGTACTTC. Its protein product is CASSQAAQETQYF.

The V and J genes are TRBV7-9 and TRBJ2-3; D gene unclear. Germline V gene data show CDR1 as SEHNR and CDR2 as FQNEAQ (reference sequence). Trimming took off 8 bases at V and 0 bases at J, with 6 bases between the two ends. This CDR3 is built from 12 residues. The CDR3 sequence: CASSSSTDTQYF. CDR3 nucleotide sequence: TGTGCCAGCTCCAGCAGCACAGATACGCAGTATTTT. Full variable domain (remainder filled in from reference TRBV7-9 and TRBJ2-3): DTGVSQNPRHKITKRGQNVTFRCDPISEHNRLYWYRQTLGQGPEFLTYFQNEAQLEKSRLLSDRFSAERPKGSFSTLEIQRTEQGDSAMYLCASSSSTDTQYFGPGTRLTVL.

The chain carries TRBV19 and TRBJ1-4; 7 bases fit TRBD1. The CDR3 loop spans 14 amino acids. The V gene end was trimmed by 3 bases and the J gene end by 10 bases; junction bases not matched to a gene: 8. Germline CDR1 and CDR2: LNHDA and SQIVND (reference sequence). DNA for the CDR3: TGTGCCAGTAGTATTACAGGGGAGCGCGGAAAACTGTTTTTT. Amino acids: CASSITGERGKLFF.